These 23 T cell receptor beta chains share one sample of origin, sequenced in a study of T cell changes during pregnancy in multiple sclerosis. The repertoire was sequenced with immunoSEQ multiplex PCR; TCRdb's copy has only in-frame clones and lacks some. The sample has approximately 39,000 clones, approximately 92% seen once; the top ten hold over 1%. What was sequenced was PBMCs (not recorded whether the cells were cultured). The source of these receptors is a female donor with multiple sclerosis, enrolled in a pregnancy study.

This rearrangement joins TRBV13 to TRBJ2-3, with D maybe TRBD1 (5 bases). V was shortened by 0 bases and J by 6 bases, with 7 bases between the two germline ends. Per the germline V gene, CDR1 is PRHDT and CDR2 is FYEKMQ (reference sequence). The CDR3 has 13 amino acids. The CDR3, as DNA: TGTGCCAGCAGCTTAGGGTGGGGCGATACGCAGTATTTT. Translation: CASSLGWGDTQYF.

This chain joins TRBV5-6 and TRBJ2-3; D may be TRBD2 (5 bases). The CDR3 sequence is 12 residues long. Deletions cut 4 bases from V and 10 bases from J, with 13 bases between. Germline V lookup: CDR1 SGHDT, CDR2 YYEEEE. Here the CDR3 DNA reads TGTGCCAGCAGCCGCCCTAGCATAGCGCAGTATTTT. Translation gives CASSRPSIAQYF.

This chain links TRBV2 with TRBJ1-5; weak D call: TRBD1 (5 bases). V gave up 1 base and J gave up 6 bases, with 7 bases separating them. The length of the CDR3 is 13 residues. In germline, CDR1 is SNHLY, CDR2 FYNNEI. This CDR3 is CASSEGQGQPQHF. The CDR3 DNA sequence: TGTGCCAGCAGTGAAGGGCAGGGTCAGCCCCAGCATTTT.

The chain is built from TRBV5-1 and TRBJ2-3; weak D call: TRBD2 (5 bases). The CDR3 loop spans 14 amino acids. V was clipped by 2 bases and J by 2 bases, with 9 bases between them. CDR1 and CDR2 from the germline V gene are SGHRS and YFSETQ. CDR3 sequence (DNA): TGCGCCAGCAGCTTAGGGAGTCTCACAGATACGCAGTATTTT. Its translation is CASSLGSLTDTQYF.

The CDR3 region is CASSKEELDGRYGYTF. DNA for the CDR3: TGTGCCAGCAGCAAAGAGGAGTTGGACGGGAGATATGGCTACACCTTC. The chain joins TRBV21-1 to TRBJ1-2. TRBV21-1 is a pseudogene. CDR3 size: 16 residues.

J is TRBJ2-5 and V is TRBV14; TRBD2 matches at 14 bases. V lost 1 base, J lost 5 bases, and 9 bases stayed unmatched. Germline-derived CDR1 and CDR2 are SGHDN and FVKESK. This CDR3 is built from 18 residues. As DNA, the CDR3 is TGTGCCAGCAGCCAAGGTAGGGGACTAGCGGGAGTTGGCGAGACCCAGTACTTC. Protein product: CASSQGRGLAGVGETQYF.

J is TRBJ2-5 and V is TRBV18, with 8 bases matching TRBD2. V shed 0 bases and J 5 bases; nucleotides not matched to a gene: 8. The germline gives CDR1 KGHSH, CDR2 LQKENI. The CDR3 has 16 amino acids. The CDR3 spells CASSPPDREGLETQYF. CDR3 nucleotide sequence: TGTGCCAGCTCACCACCGGACCGGGAGGGCCTGGAGACCCAGTACTTC. The variable domain in full, with the rest retrieved from reference TRBV18 and TRBJ2-5, is NAGVMQNPRHLVRRRGQEARLRCSPMKGHSHVYWYRQLPEEGLKFMVYLQKENIIDESGMPKERFSAEFPKEGPSILRIQQVVRGDSAAYFCASSPPDREGLETQYFGPGTRLLVL.

The chain couples TRBV7-9 to TRBJ2-5; a possible D gene is TRBD2 (6 bases). The CDR3 is 14 amino acids. Between the trimmed V and J ends, which lost 5 bases and 2 bases, there was a span of 12 bases. Germline CDR1 SEHNR, CDR2 FQNEAQ (reference sequence). Here the CDR3 DNA reads TGTGCCAGCAGCGCAAGGGACTTTCAAGAGACCCAGTACTTC. As protein: CASSARDFQETQYF.

The V call is TRBV18, the J call TRBJ1-5, with D possibly being TRBD1 (6 bases). V was pared by 7 bases and J by 1 base, with 14 bases between. The germline V gene encodes CDR1 KGHSH and CDR2 LQKENI. This CDR3 has 15 amino acids. This CDR3 is CASLAEQGSNQPQHF. The DNA for the CDR3 is TGTGCCAGCTTAGCTGAACAGGGAAGCAATCAGCCCCAGCATTTT.

This sequence joins TRBV10-3 and TRBJ2-7, with TRBD2 matching 14 bases. Trimming cost V 2 bases and J 5 bases; bases outside gene matches: 2. Germline V gene lookup returns CDR1 ENHRY and CDR2 SYGVKD. The CDR3 has 15 residues. CDR3 coding DNA: TGTGCCATCAGTGAGATGACTAGCGGGAGGGACGAGCAGTACTTC. Translating gives CAISEMTSGRDEQYF.

The rearrangement links TRBV28 to TRBJ1-5; 8 bases map to TRBD1. This CDR3 has 15 amino acids. From germline, CDR1 is MDHEN and CDR2 SYDVKM. The V gene end was trimmed by 8 bases and the J gene end by 5 bases; junction bases not matched to a gene: 11. The chain's CDR3 is CASPPPQGGHQPQHF. The CDR3 DNA reads TGTGCCAGCCCTCCCCCACAGGGGGGACATCAGCCCCAGCATTTT.

The sample holds one count of this clone. The chain combines TRBV7-9 with TRBJ1-1, with 10 bases matching TRBD1. Trimming took 5 bases from V and 5 from J; bases not matched to a gene: 11. Germline CDR1 SEHNR, CDR2 FQNEAQ (reference sequence). This CDR3 is built from 16 residues. CDR3 nucleotide sequence: TGTGCCAGCAGCCACTCCTTGACAGGGGGCATAACTGAAGCTTTCTTT. Amino acid sequence: CASSHSLTGGITEAFF.

The V and J genes are TRBV30 and TRBJ1-1; possible D gene TRBD1, 5 bases. CDR3 length: 15 amino acids. Germline CDR1 is GTSNPN and CDR2 is SVGIG (reference sequence). V gave up 4 bases and J gave up 6 bases, with 21 bases separating them. CDR3 amino acids: CAWILPSRGVAEAFF. The CDR3 DNA is TGTGCCTGGATTCTGCCCTCCCGAGGGGTGGCTGAAGCTTTCTTT.

Points on this clone: The same CDR3 arises from other DNA sequences in this sample as well. The rearrangement joins TRBV6-1 to TRBJ1-2, with D unresolved. Germline V gene data show CDR1 as MNHNS and CDR2 as SASEGT. The CDR3 is 13 residues long. The germline V and J ends were trimmed by 1 base and 4 bases, with 7 bases remaining between them. The CDR3 reads CASSEGPGYGYTF. The CDR3 DNA reads as TGTGCCAGCAGTGAAGGCCCAGGCTATGGCTACACCTTC.

The chain couples TRBV30 to TRBJ2-1, with D perhaps TRBD2 (5 bases). The CDR3 is 14 residues long. Germline assignment: CDR1 GTSNPN and CDR2 SVGIG (reference sequence). Trimming left V 0 bases short and J 6 bases short, with 12 bases between. The CDR3 DNA follows: TGTGCCTGGAGTGTACCCGGGAATCGCAATGAGCAGTTCTTC. This sequence encodes CAWSVPGNRNEQFF.

The gene calls are TRBV5-1 and TRBJ1-1; weak D call: TRBD1 (5 bases). This CDR3 contains 13 residues. Germline V gives CDR1 SGHRS, CDR2 YFSETQ. V was cut by 4 bases and J by 6 bases, with 13 bases left in between. The CDR3 region has the DNA TGCGCCAGCAGCGCGGCAGGGCGGCCTGAAGCTTTCTTT. Residues: CASSAAGRPEAFF.

The chain employs TRBV11-2 and TRBJ1-2, with 9 bases lining up with TRBD1. Germline-derived CDR1 and CDR2 are SGHAT and FQNNGV. There are 14 residues in the CDR3. V was clipped by 6 bases and J by 8 bases; unmatched bases: 10. CDR3 in amino acids: CASRLEDRGDGYTF. Written as DNA, the CDR3 is TGTGCCAGCAGACTCGAGGACAGGGGAGACGGCTACACCTTC.

V usage is TRBV18 and J usage is TRBJ2-7; D remains ambiguous. Trimming removed 6 bases from V and 4 bases from J, with 19 bases in between. Per the germline V gene, CDR1 is KGHSH and CDR2 is LQKENI. This CDR3 has 15 amino acids. The CDR3 bases are TGTGCCAGCTCGTCTCCGGACGGATTAAGGTACGAGCAGTACTTC. It encodes CASSSPDGLRYEQYF.

This rearrangement joins TRBV5-1 to TRBJ2-3, with no clear D. Trimming removed 0 bases from V and 4 bases from J, with 3 bases in between. Germline-derived CDR1 and CDR2 are SGHRS and YFSETQ. The length of the CDR3 is 12 residues. The CDR3: CASSLGADTQYF. For the CDR3, the DNA is TGCGCCAGCAGCTTGGGGGCAGATACGCAGTATTTT.

V is TRBV28 and J is TRBJ1-2; D gene unclear. V lost 6 bases and J 6 bases, leaving 17 bases between the germline ends. The CDR3 extends over 14 amino acids. Germline lookup yields CDR1 MDHEN and CDR2 SYDVKM. The CDR3 nucleotides are TGTGCCAGCAGCTTTGCGGCAGAGATAAATGGCTACACCTTC. Translated: CASSFAAEINGYTF.

CDR3 protein: CASSLTQASTDTQYF. The DNA of the CDR3 is TGTGCCAGCAGTTTAACACAAGCTAGCACAGATACGCAGTATTTT. The chain uses TRBV27 and TRBJ2-3; D uncertain. CDR1 MNHEY and CDR2 SMNVEV come from the germline V gene (reference sequence). V lost 2 bases and J 0 bases, leaving 9 bases between the germline ends. The CDR3 runs 15 residues.

The J gene is TRBJ2-3, the V gene TRBV6-1; either TRBD1 or TRBD2 may supply D (5 bases each). CDR3 size: 14 residues. Trimming cost V 5 bases and J 2 bases, with 11 bases left between them. Germline V gene data show CDR1 as MNHNS and CDR2 as SASEGT. CDR3 region: CASSQGRDTDTQYF. The CDR3 DNA sequence: TGTGCCAGCAGTCAGGGACGGGACACAGATACGCAGTATTTT.

This chain joins TRBV11-1 and TRBJ2-1, with a weak D call TRBD2 (6 bases). Germline CDR1 reads SGHAT; CDR2 reads FQDESV (reference sequence). Trimming removed 5 bases at V and 6 bases at J, with 14 bases between. CDR3 length equals 14 residues. The CDR3 DNA reads TGTGCCAGCAGCCAAACTCGGGGAGGCAATGAGCAGTTCTTC. It encodes CASSQTRGGNEQFF.